A selection of T cell receptor beta chains follows, all from one sample in a study of shared clonotypes between healthy human individuals. Clones were read by immunoSEQ multiplex PCR, and TCRdb kept only the in-frame ones, dropping some. The sample carries roughly 2.5 million clones, over 85% recorded once. Sequenced material: naive CD4+ T cells sorted from blood. These receptors all come from a man aged 18 to 29 in good health. The CDR3 runs from the conserved cysteine through the conserved F or W. A D gene is named only where the DNA matches it firmly. Clone size appears in some rows only: once, few, many, or a class for an expanded clone.

length: 14; size: -; J: TRBJ1-2; D: -; V: TRBV6-1; DNA: TGTGCCAGCATTTCGCGGGGTCGCCGCTATGGCTACACCTTC; CDR3: CASISRGRRYGYTF
length: 11; size: -; J: TRBJ1-1; D: TRBD1; V: TRBV5-8; DNA: TGTGCCAGCAGCTGGACAGGGGAAGCTTTCTTT; CDR3: CASSWTGEAFF
length: 14; size: few; J: TRBJ1-1; D: TRBD1; V: TRBV9; DNA: TGTGCCAGCAGCTCAGGGACAGCGAACACTGAAGCTTTCTTT; CDR3: CASSSGTANTEAFF
length: 18; size: -; J: TRBJ2-3; D: -; V: TRBV11-3; DNA: TGTGCCAGCAGCCCCGGTGGGGGAGTAGTTGAGAGCACAGATACGCAGTATTTT; CDR3: CASSPGGGVVESTDTQYF
length: 14; size: -; J: TRBJ2-3; D: -; V: TRBV5-1; DNA: TGCGCCAGCAGTGAGTCACGAACCACAGATACGCAGTATTTT; CDR3: CASSESRTTDTQYF
length: 18; size: -; J: TRBJ2-6; D: -; V: TRBV5-1; DNA: TGCGCCAGCAGCTTGTCTGGTCTCCCGGTCTCTGGGGCCAACGTCCTGACTTTC; CDR3: CASSLSGLPVSGANVLTF
length: 16; size: -; J: TRBJ2-6; D: -; V: TRBV5-6; DNA: TGTGCCAGCAGCCCTGGTGGCAGCTCTGGGGCCAACGTCCTGACTTTC; CDR3: CASSPGGSSGANVLTF
length: 13; size: -; J: TRBJ2-6; D: -; V: TRBV30; DNA: TGTGCCTGGAGTTTGGCTGGGGCCAACGTCCTGACTTTC; CDR3: CAWSLAGANVLTF
length: 17; size: -; J: TRBJ1-2; D: TRBD1; V: TRBV19; DNA: TGTGCCAGTAGCGCCGAAAGTGGTGACAGGGCGTTCTATGGCTACACCTTC; CDR3: CASSAESGDRAFYGYTF
length: 15; size: -; J: TRBJ2-7; D: -; V: TRBV27; DNA: TGTGCCAGCAGTTCCTTTCTAGGGAACCTCCACGAGCAGTACTTC; CDR3: CASSSFLGNLHEQYF
length: 14; size: once; J: TRBJ2-4; D: -; V: TRBV5-5; DNA: TGTGCCAGCACTAGGGGGGAGGCCAAAAACATTCAGTACTTC; CDR3: CASTRGEAKNIQYF
length: 13; size: -; J: TRBJ2-4; D: TRBD1; V: TRBV10-1; DNA: TGCGCCAGCAGCCCTGACAGGGGGGACATTCAGTACTTC; CDR3: CASSPDRGDIQYF
length: 19; size: -; J: TRBJ1-4; D: TRBD1; V: TRBV7-6; DNA: TGTGCCAGCAGCTTAGAAATAGGACAGGGCCAGGCAACTAATGAAAAACTGTTTTTT; CDR3: CASSLEIGQGQATNEKLFF
length: 16; size: -; J: TRBJ2-3; D: TRBD2; V: TRBV10-2; DNA: TGCGCCAGCAGTGATCCTAGCGGGAGGGCCCCAGATACGCAGTATTTT; CDR3: CASSDPSGRAPDTQYF
length: 14; size: -; J: TRBJ1-1; D: -; V: TRBV2; DNA: TGTGCCAGCAGTGGAATCATAGCTAACACTGAAGCTTTCTTT; CDR3: CASSGIIANTEAFF
length: 13; size: -; J: TRBJ2-4; D: -; V: TRBV29-1; DNA: TGCAGCGTCGAAAGCGTAGCCAAAAACATTCAGTACTTC; CDR3: CSVESVAKNIQYF
length: 15; size: -; J: TRBJ2-3; D: TRBD2; V: TRBV30; DNA: TGTGCCTGGAGTGTTCCTGGCGGGAGGACAGATACGCAGTATTTT; CDR3: CAWSVPGGRTDTQYF
length: 15; size: -; J: TRBJ1-5; D: -; V: TRBV5-1; DNA: TGCGCCAGCAGCGCGGACGGGACTAGCAATCAGCCCCAGCATTTT; CDR3: CASSADGTSNQPQHF
length: 18; size: -; J: TRBJ2-7; D: -; V: TRBV5-4; DNA: TGTGCCAGCAGCCCGACTAGCAGGGGGGCCCAACCTCCTTACGAGCAGTACTTC; CDR3: CASSPTSRGAQPPYEQYF
length: 11; size: -; J: TRBJ2-3; D: -; V: TRBV7-8; DNA: TGTGCCAGCAGCTTCTTAGATACGCAGTATTTT; CDR3: CASSFLDTQYF
length: 13; size: -; J: TRBJ1-1; D: -; V: TRBV25-1; DNA: TGTGCCAGCTCAGGGTTCGAGAACACTGAAGCTTTCTTT; CDR3: CASSGFENTEAFF
length: 16; size: once; J: TRBJ2-3; D: -; V: TRBV15; DNA: TGTGCCACCAGCTCAGGGGGGACCGCGATCGGGGATACGCAGTATTTT; CDR3: CATSSGGTAIGDTQYF
length: 15; size: -; J: TRBJ2-2; D: -; V: TRBV30; DNA: TGTGCCTGGAGTGGCGGGCCACGACACACCGGGGAGCTGTTTTTT; CDR3: CAWSGGPRHTGELFF
length: 15; size: once; J: TRBJ2-1; D: TRBD2; V: TRBV11-3; DNA: TGTGCCAGCAGCTTATCTGGCGGGAGCTACAATGAGCAGTTCTTC; CDR3: CASSLSGGSYNEQFF
length: 16; size: -; J: TRBJ1-1; D: TRBD1; V: TRBV19; DNA: TGTGCCAGTAGTAAGGGACAGGCAACATTGAACACTGAAGCTTTCTTT; CDR3: CASSKGQATLNTEAFF
length: 19; size: -; J: TRBJ2-7; D: TRBD2; V: TRBV18; DNA: TGTGCCAGTCGACCATCCGGGACTAGCGGGACTGAGACCTACGGGGAGCAGTACTTC; CDR3: CASRPSGTSGTETYGEQYF
length: 16; size: -; J: TRBJ1-3; D: -; V: TRBV16; DNA: TGTGCCAGCAGCCAATTCCCCGGGAACTCTGGAAACACCATATATTTT; CDR3: CASSQFPGNSGNTIYF
length: 12; size: -; J: TRBJ1-1; D: -; V: TRBV28; DNA: TGTGCCAGCAGTTTATCGGTAGCCGAAGCTTTCTTT; CDR3: CASSLSVAEAFF
length: 17; size: -; J: TRBJ2-3; D: TRBD2; V: TRBV5-1; DNA: TGCGCCAGCAGCTTGGCTTGGAGCGGGGGGCCCGGAGATACGCAGTATTTT; CDR3: CASSLAWSGGPGDTQYF
length: 17; size: -; J: TRBJ2-2; D: -; V: TRBV5-1; DNA: TGCGCCAGCAGCTCGGAGGCGGGGACAACGAACACCGGGGAGCTGTTTTTT; CDR3: CASSSEAGTTNTGELFF
length: 14; size: -; J: TRBJ1-2; D: -; V: TRBV7-9; DNA: TGTGCCAGCAGCCGCCAGGAGTGGGGCCGTGGCTACACCTTC; CDR3: CASSRQEWGRGYTF
length: 15; size: -; J: TRBJ1-1; D: -; V: TRBV30; DNA: TGTGCCTGGAGTGTACGGGGGTCCGTGAACACTGAAGCTTTCTTT; CDR3: CAWSVRGSVNTEAFF
length: 13; size: -; J: TRBJ1-5; D: -; V: TRBV6-1; DNA: TGTGCCAGCGTGTTGGGGGGGACTCAGCCCCAGCATTTT; CDR3: CASVLGGTQPQHF
length: 16; size: -; J: TRBJ2-5; D: TRBD1; V: TRBV7-9; DNA: TGTGCCAGCAGCTCACAGCCGGGACAGGGTCGTGAGACCCAGTACTTC; CDR3: CASSSQPGQGRETQYF
length: 13; size: few; J: TRBJ1-5; D: -; V: TRBV5-5; DNA: TGTGCCAGCAGCTACGATGGCAATCAGCCCCAGCATTTT; CDR3: CASSYDGNQPQHF
length: 14; size: -; J: TRBJ2-7; D: TRBD2; V: TRBV28; DNA: TGTGCCAGCAGCTCGACTAGCGGGGCCTACGAGCAGTACTTC; CDR3: CASSSTSGAYEQYF
length: 16; size: -; J: TRBJ2-7; D: -; V: TRBV28; DNA: TGTGCCAGCAGTTTATTTGAGGGCCTCGGCTCCTACGAGCAGTACTTC; CDR3: CASSLFEGLGSYEQYF
length: 14; size: -; J: TRBJ2-7; D: TRBD1; V: TRBV18; DNA: TGTGCCAGCTCACCCCAGGGGGCGCGGTACGAGCAGTACTTC; CDR3: CASSPQGARYEQYF
length: 16; size: -; J: TRBJ2-3; D: TRBD2; V: TRBV30; DNA: TGTGCCTGGAGCGCGAGACTAGCGGGAGGTTCAGATACGCAGTATTTT; CDR3: CAWSARLAGGSDTQYF
length: 13; size: -; J: TRBJ2-5; D: -; V: TRBV5-1; DNA: TGCGCCAGCAGCTTCCAGGCGCGGGAGACCCAGTACTTC; CDR3: CASSFQARETQYF
length: 15; size: -; J: TRBJ2-7; D: -; V: TRBV11-2; DNA: TGTGCCAGCAGCTTAGCCCTCCACGGAGAGTACGAGCAGTACTTC; CDR3: CASSLALHGEYEQYF
length: 15; size: -; J: TRBJ1-6; D: -; V: TRBV19; DNA: TGTGCCAGTAATTTCAAGGACACCCGGAATTCACCCCTCCACTTT; CDR3: CASNFKDTRNSPLHF
length: 15; size: once; J: TRBJ1-2; D: -; V: TRBV4-1; DNA: TGCGCCAGCACCCTAGTTGGGGGGGCAAATTATGGCTACACCTTC; CDR3: CASTLVGGANYGYTF
length: 16; size: -; J: TRBJ2-2; D: -; V: TRBV18; DNA: TGTGCCAGCTCACCACCGGGCCGGGAGAACACCGGGGAGCTGTTTTTT; CDR3: CASSPPGRENTGELFF
length: 15; size: -; J: TRBJ1-4; D: TRBD1; V: TRBV30; DNA: TGTGCCTGGAGTGTAACAGGGGGGTTTTATGAAAAACTGTTTTTT; CDR3: CAWSVTGGFYEKLFF
length: 14; size: once; J: TRBJ1-5; D: -; V: TRBV18; DNA: TGTGCCAGCTCACCTCTGGACAGCAATCAGCCCCAGCATTTT; CDR3: CASSPLDSNQPQHF